The sequence of this TCR beta chain was determined in a study of Ad26.COV2.S vaccination and SARS-CoV-2 variants. Measured with immunoSEQ multiplex PCR; TCRdb has only the in-frame clones, and not every one. The sample has about 280,000 clones, around 87% seen once. The CDR3 loop spans 14 amino acids. V was pared by 11 bases and J by 5 bases, with 16 bases between. Looked up from germline, CDR1 is SNHLY and CDR2 is FYNNEI. As for treatment: some 20 received Ad26.COV2.S at low or high dose, single or two shots; a few received placebo; per-sample allocation not given. The study sampled participants on day 63 after the first vaccine or placebo injection.

Sample: peripheral blood, taken in a trial of Ad26.COV2.S vaccine versus placebo. This clonotype was sampled from a person between 18 and 65 years old who received the Ad26.COV2.S COVID-19 vaccine or a placebo. V usage is TRBV2 and J usage is TRBJ1-6; D is ambiguous. CDR3 nucleotides: TGTGCCTGCAAAAAGACGGGTGATAATTCACCCCTCCACTTT. It yields the protein CACKKTGDNSPLHF.